This T cell receptor (beta chain) was captured by sequencing in a study of a mutant IDH1 vaccine in newly diagnosed glioma. At the level of the study: Week 35 was assigned to visit V12, and week 47 was assigned to visit V13.

Time point noted: week 47, end of study. One vaccine dose held 300 ug of mutant IDH1 20-mer peptide and came with topical imiquimod. CDR1 and CDR2 from the germline V gene are SNHLY and FYNNEI. Losses at the gene ends were 11 bases for V and 2 bases for J; bases not matched to a gene: 10. This CDR3 is built from 14 residues. Profiled with immunoSEQ multiplex PCR; TCRdb holds only in-frame clones, not every one. The table has some 50,000 clones, about 65% seen once. In this sample, this clone turned up a few times. Its antigen is unknown. This TCR derives from a man in his forties with glioma. Some clones in this sample may be carry-over from other donors' samples. The chain links TRBV2 to TRBJ2-3, with 7 bases identical to TRBD2. The sequences come from peripheral blood mononuclear cells (PBMCs), collected from a glioma patient whose treatment included an IDH1 peptide vaccine. CDR3 amino acids: CAASPGGYTDTQYF. The CDR3 region has the DNA TGTGCCGCCTCCCCCGGGGGGTACACAGATACGCAGTATTTT. The whole variable domain, filled in from reference TRBV2 and TRBJ2-3, reads EPEVTQTPSHQVTQMGQEVILRCVPISNHLYFYWYRQILGQKVEFLVSFYNNEISEKSEIFDDQFSVERPDGSNFTLKIRSTKLEDSAMYFCAASPGGYTDTQYFGPGTRLTVL.